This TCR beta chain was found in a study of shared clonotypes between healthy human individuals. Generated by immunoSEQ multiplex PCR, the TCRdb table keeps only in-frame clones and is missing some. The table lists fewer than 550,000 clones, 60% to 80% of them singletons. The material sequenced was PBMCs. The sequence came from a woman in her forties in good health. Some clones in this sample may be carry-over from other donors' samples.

CDR3 region: CATSSVLAGPSYNEQFF. The CDR3 DNA reads TGTGCCACCAGCAGTGTCTTAGCGGGACCCTCCTACAATGAGCAGTTCTTC. The genes are TRBV15 and TRBJ2-1; TRBD2 matches 8 bases. CDR3 length: 17 amino acids. The V gene's germline CDR1 is LNHNV and CDR2 YYDKDF (reference sequence). Trimming at V came to 3 bases and at J to 0 bases, leaving 7 bases not matched to a gene.